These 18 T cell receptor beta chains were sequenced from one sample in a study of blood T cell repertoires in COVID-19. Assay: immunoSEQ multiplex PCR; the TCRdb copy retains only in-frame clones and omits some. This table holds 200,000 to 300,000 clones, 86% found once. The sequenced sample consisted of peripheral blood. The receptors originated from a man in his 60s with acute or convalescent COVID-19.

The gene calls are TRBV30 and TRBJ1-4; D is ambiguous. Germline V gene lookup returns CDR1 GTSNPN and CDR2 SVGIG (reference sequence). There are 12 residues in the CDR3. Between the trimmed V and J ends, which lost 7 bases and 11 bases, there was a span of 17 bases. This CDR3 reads CAFGGPATKLFF. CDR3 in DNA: TGTGCCTTCGGAGGCCCGGCGACTAAACTGTTTTTT.

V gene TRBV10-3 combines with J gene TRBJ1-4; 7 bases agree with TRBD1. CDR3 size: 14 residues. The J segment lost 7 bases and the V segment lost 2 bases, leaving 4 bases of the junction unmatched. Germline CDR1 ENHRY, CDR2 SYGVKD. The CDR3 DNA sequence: TGTGCCATCAGTGAGGCAGGGGGTGGTGAAAAACTGTTTTTT. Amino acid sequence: CAISEAGGGEKLFF.

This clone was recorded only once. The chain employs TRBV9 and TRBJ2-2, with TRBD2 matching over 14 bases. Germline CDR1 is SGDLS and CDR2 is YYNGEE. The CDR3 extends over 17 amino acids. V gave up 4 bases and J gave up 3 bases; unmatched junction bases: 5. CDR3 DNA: TGTGCCAGCAGCTCGGGGACTAGCGGGGGTCACACCGGGGAGCTGTTTTTT. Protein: CASSSGTSGGHTGELFF.

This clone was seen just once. CDR3 protein: CASSLVGGRDPSQYF. CDR3 in DNA: TGTGCCAGCAGCTTAGTCGGCGGGAGGGACCCATCGCAGTATTTT. The V call is TRBV11-3, the J call TRBJ2-3; 9 nucleotides align to TRBD2. With 1 base clipped from V and 10 bases from J, the junction kept 9 bases outside the gene matches. This CDR3 has 15 amino acids. Germline V CDR1 and CDR2: SGHNT, YENEEA.

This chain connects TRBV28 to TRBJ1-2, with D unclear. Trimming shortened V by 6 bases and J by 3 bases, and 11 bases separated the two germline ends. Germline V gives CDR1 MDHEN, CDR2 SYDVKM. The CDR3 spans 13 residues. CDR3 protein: CASRDQRDYGYTF. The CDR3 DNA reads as TGTGCCAGCAGGGACCAGAGGGACTATGGCTACACCTTC.

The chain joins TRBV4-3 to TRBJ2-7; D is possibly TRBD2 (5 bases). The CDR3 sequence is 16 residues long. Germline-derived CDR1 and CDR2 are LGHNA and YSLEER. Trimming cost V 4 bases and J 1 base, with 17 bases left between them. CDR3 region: CASSLMGSGGSYEQYF. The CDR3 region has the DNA TGCGCCAGCAGCCTCATGGGAAGCGGCGGATCCTACGAGCAGTACTTC.

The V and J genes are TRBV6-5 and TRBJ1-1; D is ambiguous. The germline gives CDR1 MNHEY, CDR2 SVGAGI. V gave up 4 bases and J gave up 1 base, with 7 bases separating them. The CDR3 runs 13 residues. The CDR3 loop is CASSFSGNTEAFF. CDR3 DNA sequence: TGTGCCAGCAGTTTTTCGGGGAACACTGAAGCTTTCTTT.

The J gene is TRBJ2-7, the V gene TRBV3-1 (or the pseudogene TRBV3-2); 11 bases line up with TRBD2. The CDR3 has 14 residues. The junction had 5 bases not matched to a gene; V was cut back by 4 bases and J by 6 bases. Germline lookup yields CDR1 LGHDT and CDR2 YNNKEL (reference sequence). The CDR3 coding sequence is TGTGCCAGCAGCCCGCTAGCGGGAGGATCCGAGCAGTACTTC. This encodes CASSPLAGGSEQYF.

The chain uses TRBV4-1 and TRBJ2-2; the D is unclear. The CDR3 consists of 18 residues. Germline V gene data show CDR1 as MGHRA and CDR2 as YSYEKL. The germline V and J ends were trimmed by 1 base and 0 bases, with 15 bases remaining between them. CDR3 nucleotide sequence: TGCGCCAGCAGCCAAGCTGCGTGGAGCTCCGCGAACACCGGGGAGCTGTTTTTT. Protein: CASSQAAWSSANTGELFF.

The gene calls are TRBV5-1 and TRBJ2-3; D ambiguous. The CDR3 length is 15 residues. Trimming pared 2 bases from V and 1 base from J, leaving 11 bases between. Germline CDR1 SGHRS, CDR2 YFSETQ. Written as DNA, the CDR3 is TGCGCCAGCAGCTTTAATGGGCAGGGCACAGATACGCAGTATTTT. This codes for CASSFNGQGTDTQYF.

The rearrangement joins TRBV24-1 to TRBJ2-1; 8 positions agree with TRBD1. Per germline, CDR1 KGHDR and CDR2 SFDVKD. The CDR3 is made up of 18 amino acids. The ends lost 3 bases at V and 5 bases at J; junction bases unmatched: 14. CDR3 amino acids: CATSDPRGQGASNNEQFF. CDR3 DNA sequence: TGTGCCACCAGTGATCCCAGGGGGCAGGGGGCTTCCAACAATGAGCAGTTCTTC.

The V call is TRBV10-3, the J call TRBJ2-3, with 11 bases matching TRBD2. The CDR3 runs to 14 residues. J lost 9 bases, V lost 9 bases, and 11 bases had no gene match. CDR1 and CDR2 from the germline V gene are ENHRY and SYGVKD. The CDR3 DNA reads TGTGCCATACTAGCGGGAGTTACCTCAGGGACGCAGTATTTT. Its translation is CAILAGVTSGTQYF.

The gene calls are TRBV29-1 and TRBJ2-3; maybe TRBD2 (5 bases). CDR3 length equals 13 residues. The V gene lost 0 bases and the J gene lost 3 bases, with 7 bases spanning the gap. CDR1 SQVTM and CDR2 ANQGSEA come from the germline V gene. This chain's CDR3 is CSVEDGETDTQYF. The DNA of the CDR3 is TGCAGCGTTGAAGATGGGGAGACAGATACGCAGTATTTT.

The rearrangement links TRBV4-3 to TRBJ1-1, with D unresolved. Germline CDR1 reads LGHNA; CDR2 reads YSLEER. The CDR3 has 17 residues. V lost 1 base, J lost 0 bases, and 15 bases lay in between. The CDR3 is CASSQGVPGLLNTEAFF. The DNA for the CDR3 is TGCGCCAGCAGCCAAGGGGTCCCTGGACTCTTGAACACTGAAGCTTTCTTT.

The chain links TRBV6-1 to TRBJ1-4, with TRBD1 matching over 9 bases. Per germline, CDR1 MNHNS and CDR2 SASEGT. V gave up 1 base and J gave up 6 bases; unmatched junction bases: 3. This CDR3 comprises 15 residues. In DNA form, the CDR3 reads TGTGCCAGCAGTGAAGACAGGGGGCTGTATGAAAAACTGTTTTTT. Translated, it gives CASSEDRGLYEKLFF.

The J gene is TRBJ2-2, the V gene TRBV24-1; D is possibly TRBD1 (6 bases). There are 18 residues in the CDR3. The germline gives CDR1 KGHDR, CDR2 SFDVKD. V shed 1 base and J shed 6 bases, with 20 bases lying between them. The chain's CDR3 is CATSDFQKGGFSPGELFF. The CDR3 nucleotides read TGTGCCACCAGTGATTTCCAGAAAGGGGGTTTTAGTCCCGGGGAGCTGTTTTTT.

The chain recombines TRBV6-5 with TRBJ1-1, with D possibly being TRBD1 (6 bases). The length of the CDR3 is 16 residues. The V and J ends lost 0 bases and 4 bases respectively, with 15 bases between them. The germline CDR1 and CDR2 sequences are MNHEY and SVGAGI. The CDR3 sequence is CASSYSAGGKGTEAFF. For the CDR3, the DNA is TGTGCCAGCAGTTACTCGGCGGGGGGCAAGGGCACTGAAGCTTTCTTT.

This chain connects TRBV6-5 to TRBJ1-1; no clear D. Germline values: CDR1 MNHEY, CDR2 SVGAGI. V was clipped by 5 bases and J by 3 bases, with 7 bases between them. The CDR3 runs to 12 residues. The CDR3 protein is CASSPGYTEAFF. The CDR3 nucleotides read TGTGCCAGCAGTCCGGGATACACTGAAGCTTTCTTT.